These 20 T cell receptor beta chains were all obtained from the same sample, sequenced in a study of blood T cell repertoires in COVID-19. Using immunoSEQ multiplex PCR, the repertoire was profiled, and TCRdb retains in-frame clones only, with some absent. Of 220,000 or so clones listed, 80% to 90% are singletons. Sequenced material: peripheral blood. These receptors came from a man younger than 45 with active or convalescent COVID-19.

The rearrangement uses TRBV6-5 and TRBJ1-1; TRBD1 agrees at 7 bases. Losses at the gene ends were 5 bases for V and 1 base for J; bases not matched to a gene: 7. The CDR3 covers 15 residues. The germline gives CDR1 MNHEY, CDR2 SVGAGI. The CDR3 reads CASSQEQGRNTEAFF. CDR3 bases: TGTGCCAGCAGTCAGGAACAGGGGAGGAACACTGAAGCTTTCTTT.

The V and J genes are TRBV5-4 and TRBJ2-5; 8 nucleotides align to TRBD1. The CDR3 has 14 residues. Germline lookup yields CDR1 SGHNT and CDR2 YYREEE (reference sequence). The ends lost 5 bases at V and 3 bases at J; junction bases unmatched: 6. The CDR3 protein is CASSIQGVEETQYF. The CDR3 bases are TGTGCCAGCAGTATACAGGGGGTTGAAGAGACCCAGTACTTC. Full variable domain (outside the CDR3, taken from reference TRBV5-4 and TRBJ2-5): ETGVTQSPTHLIKTRGQQVTLRCSSQSGHNTVSWYQQALGQGPQFIFQYYREEENGRGNFPPRFSGLQFPNYSSELNVNALELDDSALYLCASSIQGVEETQYFGPGTRLLVL.

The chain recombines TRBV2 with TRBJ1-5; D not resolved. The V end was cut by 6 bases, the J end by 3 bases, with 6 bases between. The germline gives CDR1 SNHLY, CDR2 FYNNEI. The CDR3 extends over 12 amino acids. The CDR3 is CASREVNQPQHF. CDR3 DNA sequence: TGTGCCAGCAGAGAGGTCAATCAGCCCCAGCATTTT.

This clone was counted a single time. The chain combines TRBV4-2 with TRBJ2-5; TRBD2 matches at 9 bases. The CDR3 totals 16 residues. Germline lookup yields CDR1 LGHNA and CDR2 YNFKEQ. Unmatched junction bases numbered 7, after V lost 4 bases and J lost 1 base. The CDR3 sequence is CASSPVAGDFQETQYF. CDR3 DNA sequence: TGTGCCAGCAGCCCCGTAGCGGGGGACTTCCAAGAGACCCAGTACTTC.

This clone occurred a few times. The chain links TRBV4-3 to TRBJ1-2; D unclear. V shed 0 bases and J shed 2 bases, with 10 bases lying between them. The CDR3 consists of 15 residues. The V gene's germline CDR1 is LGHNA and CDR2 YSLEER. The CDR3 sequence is CASSQDLGENYGYTF. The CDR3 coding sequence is TGCGCCAGCAGCCAAGATCTTGGAGAGAACTATGGCTACACCTTC.

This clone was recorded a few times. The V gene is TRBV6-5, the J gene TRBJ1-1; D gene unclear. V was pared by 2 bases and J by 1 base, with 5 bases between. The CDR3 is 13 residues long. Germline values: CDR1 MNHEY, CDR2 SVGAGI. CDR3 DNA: TGTGCCAGCAGTTACGAGGAGAACACTGAAGCTTTCTTT. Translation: CASSYEENTEAFF.

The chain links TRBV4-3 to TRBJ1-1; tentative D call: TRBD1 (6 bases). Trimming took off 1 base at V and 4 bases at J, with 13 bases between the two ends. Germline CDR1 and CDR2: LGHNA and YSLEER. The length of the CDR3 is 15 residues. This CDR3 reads CASSQVAGVGTEAFF. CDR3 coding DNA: TGCGCCAGCAGCCAAGTGGCAGGGGTAGGCACTGAAGCTTTCTTT.

The CDR3, as DNA: TGCGCCAGCAGCTTGGGGCAGATCAGCTATGGCTACACCTTC. Protein: CASSLGQISYGYTF. The V call is TRBV5-1, the J call TRBJ1-2; unclear D gene. V lost 0 bases and J lost 4, with 10 bases in between. The CDR3 runs 14 residues. The germline CDR1 and CDR2 sequences are SGHRS and YFSETQ.

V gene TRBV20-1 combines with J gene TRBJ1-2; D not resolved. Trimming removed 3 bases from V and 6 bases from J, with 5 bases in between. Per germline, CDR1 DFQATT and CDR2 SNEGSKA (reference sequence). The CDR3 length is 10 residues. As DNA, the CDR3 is TGCAGTGCTAGCAGTGATGGCTACACCTTC. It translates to CSASSDGYTF.

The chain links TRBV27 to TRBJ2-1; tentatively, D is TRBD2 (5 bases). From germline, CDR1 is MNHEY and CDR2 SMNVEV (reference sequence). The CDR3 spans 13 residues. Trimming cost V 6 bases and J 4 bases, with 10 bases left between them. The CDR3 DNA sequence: TGTGCCAGCAGGGGAGCGAATTACAATGAGCAGTTCTTC. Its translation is CASRGANYNEQFF.

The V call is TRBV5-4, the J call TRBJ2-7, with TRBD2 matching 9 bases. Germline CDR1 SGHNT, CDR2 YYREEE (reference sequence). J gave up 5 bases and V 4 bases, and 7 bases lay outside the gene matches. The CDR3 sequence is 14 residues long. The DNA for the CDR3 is TGTGCCAGCAGCGCGGCGGGACTAGCTGACGAGCAGTACTTC. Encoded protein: CASSAAGLADEQYF. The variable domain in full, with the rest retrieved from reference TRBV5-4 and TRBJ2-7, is ETGVTQSPTHLIKTRGQQVTLRCSSQSGHNTVSWYQQALGQGPQFIFQYYREEENGRGNFPPRFSGLQFPNYSSELNVNALELDDSALYLCASSAAGLADEQYFGPGTRLTVT.

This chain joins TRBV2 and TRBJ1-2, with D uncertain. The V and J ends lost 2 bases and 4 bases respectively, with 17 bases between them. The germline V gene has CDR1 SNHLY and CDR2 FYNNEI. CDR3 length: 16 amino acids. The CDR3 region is CASSESLWAEAYGYTF. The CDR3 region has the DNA TGTGCCAGCAGTGAATCCTTGTGGGCGGAGGCCTATGGCTACACCTTC.

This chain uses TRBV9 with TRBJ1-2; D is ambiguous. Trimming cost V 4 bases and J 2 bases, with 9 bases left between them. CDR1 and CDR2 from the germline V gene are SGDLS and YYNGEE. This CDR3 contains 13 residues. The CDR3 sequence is CASSPGENYGYTF. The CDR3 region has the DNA TGTGCCAGCAGCCCCGGGGAAAACTATGGCTACACCTTC.

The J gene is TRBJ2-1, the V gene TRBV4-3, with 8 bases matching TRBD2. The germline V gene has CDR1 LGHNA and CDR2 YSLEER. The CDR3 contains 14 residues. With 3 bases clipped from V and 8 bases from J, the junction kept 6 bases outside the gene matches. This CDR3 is CASSQTSVVDEQFF. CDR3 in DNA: TGCGCCAGCAGCCAGACTAGCGTGGTCGATGAGCAGTTCTTC.

The CDR3 DNA reads as TGTGCCAGCAGCCCCCGGCTAGCGGGACCCTTTAAGACCCAGTACTTC. This sequence encodes CASSPRLAGPFKTQYF. The V call is TRBV7-9, the J call TRBJ2-5, with 9 positions matching TRBD2. The CDR3 runs 16 residues. Germline values: CDR1 SEHNR, CDR2 FQNEAQ (reference sequence). V lost 5 bases to trimming and J lost 6 bases; unmatched junction nucleotides: 13.

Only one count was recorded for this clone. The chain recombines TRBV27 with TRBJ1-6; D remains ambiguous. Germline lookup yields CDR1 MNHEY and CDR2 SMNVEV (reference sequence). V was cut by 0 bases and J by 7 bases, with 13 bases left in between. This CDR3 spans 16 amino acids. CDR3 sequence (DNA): TGTGCCAGCAGTTTATCGGCCGGGTCCCAAAATTCACCCCTCCACTTT. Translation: CASSLSAGSQNSPLHF.

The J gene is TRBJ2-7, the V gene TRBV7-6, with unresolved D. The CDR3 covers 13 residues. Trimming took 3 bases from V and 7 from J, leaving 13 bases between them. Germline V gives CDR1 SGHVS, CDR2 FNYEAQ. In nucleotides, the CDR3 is TGTGCCAGCAGCTTTTCCGAAGTGCGGGAGCAGTACTTC. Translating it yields CASSFSEVREQYF.

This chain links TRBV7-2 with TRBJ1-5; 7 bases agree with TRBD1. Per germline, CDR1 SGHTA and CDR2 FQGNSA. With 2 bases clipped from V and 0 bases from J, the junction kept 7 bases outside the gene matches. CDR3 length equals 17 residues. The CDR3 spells CASSLYPTGDSNQPQHF. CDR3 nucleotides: TGTGCCAGCAGCTTATACCCCACAGGGGATAGCAATCAGCCCCAGCATTTT.

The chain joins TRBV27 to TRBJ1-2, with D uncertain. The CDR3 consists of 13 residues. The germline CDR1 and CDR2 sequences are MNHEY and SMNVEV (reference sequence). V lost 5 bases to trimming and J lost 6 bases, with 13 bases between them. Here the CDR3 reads CASSPSGSHGYTF. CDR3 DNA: TGTGCCAGCAGTCCGTCCGGTAGCCATGGCTACACCTTC.

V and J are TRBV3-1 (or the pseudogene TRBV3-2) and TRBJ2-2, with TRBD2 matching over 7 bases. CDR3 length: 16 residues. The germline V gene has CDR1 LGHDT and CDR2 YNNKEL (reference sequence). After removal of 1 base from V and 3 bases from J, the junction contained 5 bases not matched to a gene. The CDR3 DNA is TGTGCCAGCAGCCAAGTGCCAGCGGGATACACCGGGGAGCTGTTTTTT. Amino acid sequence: CASSQVPAGYTGELFF.